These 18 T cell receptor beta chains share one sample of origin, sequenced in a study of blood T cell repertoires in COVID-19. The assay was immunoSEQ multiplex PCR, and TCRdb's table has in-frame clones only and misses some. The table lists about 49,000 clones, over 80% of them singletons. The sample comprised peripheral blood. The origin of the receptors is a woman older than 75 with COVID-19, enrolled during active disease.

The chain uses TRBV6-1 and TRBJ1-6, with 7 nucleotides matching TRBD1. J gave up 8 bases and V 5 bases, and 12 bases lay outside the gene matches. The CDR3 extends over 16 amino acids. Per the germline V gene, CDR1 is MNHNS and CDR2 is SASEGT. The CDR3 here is CASSKDRVGVDSPLHF. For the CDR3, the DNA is TGTGCCAGCAGTAAAGACAGGGTAGGGGTTGATTCACCCCTCCACTTT.

CDR3 sequence: CASSTQSVGTGTRLQPQHF. CDR3 in DNA: TGTGCCAGCAGTACTCAATCAGTCGGGACAGGGACTCGCCTTCAGCCCCAGCATTTT. V gene TRBV27 combines with J gene TRBJ1-5, with 9 bases identical to TRBD1. The CDR3 is 19 residues long. CDR1 and CDR2 (germline): MNHEY, SMNVEV (reference sequence). The trim removed 5 bases at V and 6 bases at J, leaving 20 bases unmatched.

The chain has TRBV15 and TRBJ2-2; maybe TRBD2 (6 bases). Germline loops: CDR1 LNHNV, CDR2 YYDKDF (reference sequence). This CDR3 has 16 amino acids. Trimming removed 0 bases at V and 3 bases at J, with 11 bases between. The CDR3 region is CATSRDAAGYTGELFF. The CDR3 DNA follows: TGTGCCACCAGCAGAGATGCGGCGGGGTACACCGGGGAGCTGTTTTTT.

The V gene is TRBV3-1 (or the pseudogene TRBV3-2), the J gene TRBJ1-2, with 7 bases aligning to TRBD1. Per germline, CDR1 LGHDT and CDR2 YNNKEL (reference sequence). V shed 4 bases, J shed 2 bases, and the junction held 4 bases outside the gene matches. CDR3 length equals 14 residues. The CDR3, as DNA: TGTGCCAGCAGCCGAGAGGGGGCAAACTATGGCTACACCTTC. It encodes CASSREGANYGYTF.

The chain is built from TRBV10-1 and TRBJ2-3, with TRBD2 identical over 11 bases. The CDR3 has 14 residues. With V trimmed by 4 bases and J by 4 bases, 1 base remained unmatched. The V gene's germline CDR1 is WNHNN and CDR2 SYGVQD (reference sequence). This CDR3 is CASSVSGRADTQYF. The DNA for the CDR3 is TGCGCCAGCAGTGTTAGCGGGAGGGCAGATACGCAGTATTTT.

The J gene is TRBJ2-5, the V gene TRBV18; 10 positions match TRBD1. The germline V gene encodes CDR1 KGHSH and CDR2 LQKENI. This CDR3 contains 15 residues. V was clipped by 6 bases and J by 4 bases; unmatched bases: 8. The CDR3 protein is CASSMGQGSGETQYF. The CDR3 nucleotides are TGTGCCAGCTCGATGGGACAGGGGTCAGGAGAGACCCAGTACTTC.

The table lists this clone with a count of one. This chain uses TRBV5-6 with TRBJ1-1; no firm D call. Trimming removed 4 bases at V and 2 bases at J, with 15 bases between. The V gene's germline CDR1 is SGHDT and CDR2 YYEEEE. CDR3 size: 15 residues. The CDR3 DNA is TGTGCCAGCAGCCCCGGCCCCCGGGGAAACACTGAAGCTTTCTTT. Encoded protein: CASSPGPRGNTEAFF.

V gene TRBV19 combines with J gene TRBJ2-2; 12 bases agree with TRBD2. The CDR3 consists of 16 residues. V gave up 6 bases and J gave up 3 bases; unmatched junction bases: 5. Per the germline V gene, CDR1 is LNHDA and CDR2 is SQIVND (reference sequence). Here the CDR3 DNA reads TGTGCCAGTAGGACTAGCGGGAGTAGGTACACCGGGGAGCTGTTTTTT. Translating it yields CASRTSGSRYTGELFF.

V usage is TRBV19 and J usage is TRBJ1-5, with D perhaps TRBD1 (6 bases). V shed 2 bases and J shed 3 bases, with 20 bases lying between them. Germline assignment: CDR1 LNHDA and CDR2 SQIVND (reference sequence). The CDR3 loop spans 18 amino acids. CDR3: CASSIFYLGGPSNQPQHF. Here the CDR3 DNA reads TGTGCCAGTAGTATATTTTATTTGGGGGGGCCCTCCAATCAGCCCCAGCATTTT.

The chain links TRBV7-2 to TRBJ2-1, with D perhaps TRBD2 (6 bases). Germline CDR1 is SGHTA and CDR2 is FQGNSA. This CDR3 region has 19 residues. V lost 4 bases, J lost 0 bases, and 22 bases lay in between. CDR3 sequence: CASSSRVAERGSSYNEQFF. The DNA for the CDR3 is TGTGCCAGCAGCTCCCGGGTAGCGGAGAGAGGGAGCTCCTACAATGAGCAGTTCTTC.

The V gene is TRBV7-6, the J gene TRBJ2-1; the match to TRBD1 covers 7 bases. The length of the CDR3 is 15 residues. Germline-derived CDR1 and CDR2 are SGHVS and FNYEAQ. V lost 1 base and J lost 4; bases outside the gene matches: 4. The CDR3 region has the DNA TGTGCCAGCAGCTTAGATGCGACAGGGTACAATGAGCAGTTCTTC. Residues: CASSLDATGYNEQFF.

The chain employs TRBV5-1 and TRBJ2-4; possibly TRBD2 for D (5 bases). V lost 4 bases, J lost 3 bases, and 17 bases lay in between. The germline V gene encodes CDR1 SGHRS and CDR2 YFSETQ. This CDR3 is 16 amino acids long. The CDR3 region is CASSRWGSEGKNIQYF. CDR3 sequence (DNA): TGCGCCAGCAGCCGTTGGGGTTCCGAGGGCAAAAACATTCAGTACTTC.

The CDR3 DNA sequence: TGTGCCAGCTCAGACAGTCAAAACACTGAAGCTTTCTTT. Translation: CASSDSQNTEAFF. The chain recombines TRBV18 with TRBJ1-1; D might be TRBD1 (5 bases). Trimming cost V 5 bases and J 2 bases, with 9 bases left between them. Germline-derived CDR1 and CDR2 are KGHSH and LQKENI. This CDR3 region has 13 residues. Using reference TRBV18 and TRBJ1-1 for the parts outside the CDR3, the full variable domain is NAGVMQNPRHLVRRRGQEARLRCSPMKGHSHVYWYRQLPEEGLKFMVYLQKENIIDESGMPKERFSAEFPKEGPSILRIQQVVRGDSAAYFCASSDSQNTEAFFGQGTRLTVV.

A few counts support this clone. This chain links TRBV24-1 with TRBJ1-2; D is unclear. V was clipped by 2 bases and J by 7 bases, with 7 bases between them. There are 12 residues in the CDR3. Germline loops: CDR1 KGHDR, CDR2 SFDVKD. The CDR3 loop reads CATSDSLGGYTF. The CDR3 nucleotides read TGTGCCACCAGTGATTCCCTAGGTGGCTACACCTTC.

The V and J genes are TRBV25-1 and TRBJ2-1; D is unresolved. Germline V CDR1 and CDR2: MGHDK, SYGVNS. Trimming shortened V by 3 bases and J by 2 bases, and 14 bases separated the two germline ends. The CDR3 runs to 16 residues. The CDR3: CASSEAHNPPYNEQFF. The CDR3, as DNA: TGTGCCAGCAGTGAGGCACATAATCCCCCCTACAATGAGCAGTTCTTC.

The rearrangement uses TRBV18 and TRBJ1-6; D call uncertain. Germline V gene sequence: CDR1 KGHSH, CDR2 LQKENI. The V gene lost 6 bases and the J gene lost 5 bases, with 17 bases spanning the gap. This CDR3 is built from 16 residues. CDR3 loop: CASSLGRVVDNSPLHF. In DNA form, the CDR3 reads TGTGCCAGCTCCCTCGGGAGGGTTGTGGATAATTCACCCCTCCACTTT. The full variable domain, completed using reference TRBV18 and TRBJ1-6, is NAGVMQNPRHLVRRRGQEARLRCSPMKGHSHVYWYRQLPEEGLKFMVYLQKENIIDESGMPKERFSAEFPKEGPSILRIQQVVRGDSAAYFCASSLGRVVDNSPLHFGNGTRLTVT.

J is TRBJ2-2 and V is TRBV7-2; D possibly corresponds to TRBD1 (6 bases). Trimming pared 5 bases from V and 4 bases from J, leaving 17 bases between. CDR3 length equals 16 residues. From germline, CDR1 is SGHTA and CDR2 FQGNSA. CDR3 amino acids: CASSLETGTGTGELFF. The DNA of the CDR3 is TGTGCCAGCAGCCTGGAAACAGGGACGGGCACCGGGGAGCTGTTTTTT.

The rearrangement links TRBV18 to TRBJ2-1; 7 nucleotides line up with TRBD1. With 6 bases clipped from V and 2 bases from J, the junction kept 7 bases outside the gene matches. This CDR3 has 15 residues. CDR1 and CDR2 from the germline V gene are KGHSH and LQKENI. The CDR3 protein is CASSSRQGPYNEQFF. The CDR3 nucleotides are TGTGCCAGCTCCTCGAGACAGGGACCCTACAATGAGCAGTTCTTC.